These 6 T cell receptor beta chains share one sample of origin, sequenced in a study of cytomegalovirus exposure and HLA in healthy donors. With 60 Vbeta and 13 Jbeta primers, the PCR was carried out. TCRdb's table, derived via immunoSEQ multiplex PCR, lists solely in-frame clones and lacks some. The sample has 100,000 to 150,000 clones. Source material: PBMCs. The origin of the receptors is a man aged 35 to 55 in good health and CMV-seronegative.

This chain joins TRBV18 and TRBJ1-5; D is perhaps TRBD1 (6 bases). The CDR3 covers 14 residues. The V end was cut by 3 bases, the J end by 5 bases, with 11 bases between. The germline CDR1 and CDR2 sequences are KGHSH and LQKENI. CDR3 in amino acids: CASSPTGVYQPQHF. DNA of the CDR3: TGTGCCAGCTCACCGACAGGCGTTTATCAGCCCCAGCATTTT.

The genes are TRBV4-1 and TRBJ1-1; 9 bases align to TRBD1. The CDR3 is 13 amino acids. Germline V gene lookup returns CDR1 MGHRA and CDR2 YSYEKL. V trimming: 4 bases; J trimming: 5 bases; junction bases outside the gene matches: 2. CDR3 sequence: CASSRQGGTEAFF. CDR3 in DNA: TGCGCCAGCAGCCGACAGGGGGGGACTGAAGCTTTCTTT.

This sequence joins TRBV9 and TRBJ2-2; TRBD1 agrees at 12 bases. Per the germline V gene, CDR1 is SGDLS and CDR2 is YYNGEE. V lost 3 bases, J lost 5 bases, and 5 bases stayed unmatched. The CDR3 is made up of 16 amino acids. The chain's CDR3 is CASSAPGQGATGELFF. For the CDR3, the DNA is TGTGCCAGCAGCGCGCCGGGACAGGGGGCGACCGGGGAGCTGTTTTTT.

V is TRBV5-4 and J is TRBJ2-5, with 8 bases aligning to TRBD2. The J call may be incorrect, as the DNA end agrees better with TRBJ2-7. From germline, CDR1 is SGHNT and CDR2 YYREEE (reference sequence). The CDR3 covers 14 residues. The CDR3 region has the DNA TGTGCCAGCAACCCTGGACTAGCCCGCTACGAGCAGTACTTC. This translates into CASNPGLARYEQYF.

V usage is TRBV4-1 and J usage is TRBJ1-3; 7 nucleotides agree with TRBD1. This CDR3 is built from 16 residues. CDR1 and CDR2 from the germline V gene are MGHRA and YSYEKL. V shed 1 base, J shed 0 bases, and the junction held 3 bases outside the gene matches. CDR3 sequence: CASSQGGQVSGNTIYF. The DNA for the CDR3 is TGCGCCAGCAGCCAAGGAGGACAGGTCTCTGGAAACACCATATATTTT.

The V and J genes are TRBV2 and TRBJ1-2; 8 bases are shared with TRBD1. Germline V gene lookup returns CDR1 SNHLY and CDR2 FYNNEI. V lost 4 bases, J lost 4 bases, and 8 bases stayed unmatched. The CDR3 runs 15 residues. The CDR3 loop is CASSVIGQGRYGYTF. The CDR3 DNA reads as TGTGCCAGCAGTGTAATCGGACAGGGTCGCTATGGCTACACCTTC.